This entry lists 5 T cell receptor beta chains sequenced from one sample in a study of CD8 T cells in Susac syndrome. Reverse transcription of roughly 0.5 to 1 ug RNA was carried out with random hexamers. Each CDR3 protein is one row after TCRdb ran MiXCR on the immunoSEQ multiplex PCR reads. In the table there are about 150,000 distinct CDR3 sequences, approximately 94% of which are singletons. Material for sequencing was CD4+ T cells from PBMCs. These receptors were obtained from a human donor with Susac syndrome.

For the CDR3, the DNA is TGTGCCAGCAGTTACGCCGGGGGCCTACTAGCCAAAAACATTCAGTACTTC. Translated, it gives CASSYAGGLLAKNIQYF. The chain links TRBV6-5 to TRBJ2-4; either TRBD1 or TRBD2 may fit D (6 bases each). The CDR3 length is 17 residues. V was cut by 2 bases and J by 0 bases, with 14 bases left in between. Germline V lookup: CDR1 MNHEY, CDR2 SVGAGI.

This clonotype was counted a single time. This chain joins TRBV25-1 and TRBJ1-2; perhaps TRBD1 as D (6 bases). The CDR3 runs to 12 residues. CDR1 is MGHDK and CDR2 is SYGVNS in the germline V gene. Trimming stripped 7 bases from V and 9 bases from J, with 15 bases between. The CDR3: CASTLGGTSYTF. CDR3 nucleotide sequence: TGTGCCAGCACTTTAGGGGGAACGAGCTACACCTTC.

V gene TRBV7-9 combines with J gene TRBJ1-1, with a possible D match to TRBD1 (6 bases). Germline V CDR1 and CDR2: SEHNR, FQNEAQ (reference sequence). V dropped 7 bases and J dropped 0 bases, with 15 bases sitting between them. CDR3 size: 15 residues. CDR3: CASTTLRQVNTEAFF. The CDR3 DNA sequence: TGTGCCAGCACCACCCTACGACAGGTGAACACTGAAGCTTTCTTT.

The chain links TRBV20-1 to TRBJ2-5; 8 nucleotides line up with TRBD1. The CDR3 sequence is 15 residues long. Trimming at V came to 6 bases and at J to 4 bases, leaving 13 bases not matched to a gene. CDR1 is DFQATT and CDR2 is SNEGSKA in the germline V gene (reference sequence). CDR3 bases: TGCAGTGCAGAACCCGGGACAGGCCTTACAGAGACCCAGTACTTC. Translated, it gives CSAEPGTGLTETQYF.

The chain combines TRBV12-3 or TRBV12-4 with TRBJ2-1; D may be TRBD2 (6 bases). This CDR3 has 15 residues. Trimming shortened V by 3 bases and J by 4 bases, and 13 bases separated the two germline ends. In DNA, the CDR3 is TGTGCCAGCAGTTTTTGGGGGGATGGATACAATGAGCAGTTCTTC. Translation: CASSFWGDGYNEQFF.